Shown below are 21 T cell receptor beta chains from a single sample sequenced in a study of beta chain features in type 1 diabetes. Expressed TCRB transcripts were sequenced, since all the RNA that had been isolated was reverse transcribed. Assay: immunoSEQ multiplex PCR; the TCRdb copy retains only in-frame clones and omits some. The sample shows under 250,000 clones, 11% to 15% of them seen only once. Sequenced sample: naive CD4+ T cells from blood. These TCRs come from a woman aged 40 to 50 in good health.

This clone came up a few times. The V gene is TRBV4-2, the J gene TRBJ2-7; weak D call: TRBD1 (6 bases). Between the trimmed V and J ends, which lost 0 bases and 3 bases, there was a span of 12 bases. The CDR3 has 15 amino acids. Germline V CDR1 and CDR2: LGHNA, YNFKEQ. Written as DNA, the CDR3 is TGTGCCAGCAGCCAAGAAGCGACAGGTAACTACGAGCAGTACTTC. The encoded protein is CASSQEATGNYEQYF.

This clone has a handful of counts. This chain links TRBV14 with TRBJ1-3; D remains ambiguous. Trimming pared 1 base from V and 2 bases from J, leaving 12 bases between. The germline gives CDR1 SGHDN, CDR2 FVKESK. The CDR3 runs to 16 residues. CDR3 nucleotide sequence: TGTGCCAGCAGCCAAGTTTCACTCCTCGCTGGAAACACCATATATTTT. It yields the protein CASSQVSLLAGNTIYF. The complete variable domain, with remaining parts taken from reference TRBV14 and TRBJ1-3, reads EAGVTQFPSHSVIEKGQTVTLRCDPISGHDNLYWYRRVMGKEIKFLLHFVKESKQDESGMPNNRFLAERTGGTYSTLKVQPAELEDSGVYFCASSQVSLLAGNTIYFGEGSWLTVV.

This clone was seen a handful of times. The chain uses TRBV4-3 and TRBJ1-2; 7 positions match TRBD1. CDR1 and CDR2 from the germline V gene are LGHNA and YSLEER. This CDR3 contains 15 residues. J was trimmed by 1 base and V by 4 bases; bases with no gene match: 6. Written as DNA, the CDR3 is TGCGCCAGCAGCCCGGGGGACAGAGATAACTATGGCTACACCTTC. Translation gives CASSPGDRDNYGYTF.

This clone was detected a few times. V gene TRBV5-1 combines with J gene TRBJ1-2, with D perhaps TRBD1 (5 bases). This CDR3 region has 15 residues. CDR1 is SGHRS and CDR2 is YFSETQ in the germline V gene. Trimming took off 0 bases at V and 2 bases at J, with 11 bases between the two ends. The CDR3 DNA reads TGCGCCAGCAGCTTGGCCGGGCAGGGAAACTATGGCTACACCTTC. It codes for CASSLAGQGNYGYTF.

This clone was detected only a few times. The chain uses TRBV7-8 and TRBJ2-7; 7 bases map to TRBD2. CDR3 length: 15 residues. V was pared by 2 bases and J by 2 bases, with 6 bases of the junction left unmatched. Germline V lookup: CDR1 SGHVS, CDR2 FQNEAQ. Written as DNA, the CDR3 is TGTGCCAGCAGCTTACGGCTAGCGGCTACCTACGAGCAGTACTTC. The encoded protein is CASSLRLAATYEQYF. The variable domain in full, with the rest retrieved from reference TRBV7-8 and TRBJ2-7, is GAGVSQSPRYKVAKRGQDVALRCDPISGHVSLFWYQQALGQGPEFLTYFQNEAQLDKSGLPSDRFFAERPEGSVSTLKIQRTQQEDSAVYLCASSLRLAATYEQYFGPGTRLTVT.

There are a few counts of this clone. V gene TRBV7-9 combines with J gene TRBJ2-1; D is ambiguous. Germline V lookup: CDR1 SEHNR, CDR2 FQNEAQ (reference sequence). The germline V and J ends were trimmed by 5 bases and 2 bases, with 13 bases remaining between them. The CDR3 is 15 residues long. This CDR3 reads CASSTETLTYNEQFF. The CDR3, as DNA: TGTGCCAGCAGCACAGAGACGCTTACCTACAATGAGCAGTTCTTC.

The CDR3 sequence is CASSPMSYEQYF. In DNA form, the CDR3 reads TGTGCCAGCTCACCAATGAGCTACGAGCAGTACTTC. The chain links TRBV18 to TRBJ2-7; D call uncertain. V shed 2 bases and J shed 3 bases, with 5 bases lying between them. The CDR3 totals 12 residues. From germline, CDR1 is KGHSH and CDR2 LQKENI.

J is TRBJ2-7 and V is TRBV12-5; 9 bases line up with TRBD1. CDR3 length equals 22 residues. Germline CDR1 reads LGHNT; CDR2 reads FRNRAP. V lost 2 bases and J lost 1; bases outside the gene matches: 24. In nucleotides, the CDR3 is TGTGCTAGTGGTTTGAGCCAAACAGTCCCGGGGACAGGGCTAAGGGGGTCCTACGAGCAGTACTTC. This translates into CASGLSQTVPGTGLRGSYEQYF.

This clone was picked up a small number of times. V is TRBV6-5 and J is TRBJ2-7, with 10 bases fitting TRBD1. The germline gives CDR1 MNHEY, CDR2 SVGAGI. With 5 bases clipped from V and 7 bases from J, the junction kept 5 bases outside the gene matches. This CDR3 has 13 amino acids. In nucleotides, the CDR3 is TGTGCCAGCAGTGAGACAGGGGGCAGGGAGCAGTACTTC. Translation gives CASSETGGREQYF.

The chain is built from TRBV10-3 and TRBJ2-7; TRBD2 matches at 7 bases. Trimming took 6 bases from V and 5 from J; bases not matched to a gene: 13. The germline CDR1 and CDR2 sequences are ENHRY and SYGVKD. This CDR3 region has 15 residues. The DNA of the CDR3 is TGTGCCATCAGAGCGCGCGGGCGGGCGGGGGACGAGCAGTACTTC. Translating it yields CAIRARGRAGDEQYF.

This clone showed up just a few times. The chain carries TRBV7-8 and TRBJ1-6; the match to TRBD1 covers 7 bases. CDR3 length: 17 residues. Per the germline V gene, CDR1 is SGHVS and CDR2 is FQNEAQ. V shed 5 bases and J 0 bases; nucleotides not matched to a gene: 7. CDR3 amino acids: CASSINRGVSYNSPLHF. The CDR3 DNA sequence: TGTGCCAGCAGCATCAACAGGGGAGTCTCCTATAATTCACCCCTCCACTTT.

The chain carries TRBV7-9 and TRBJ2-1; TRBD2 matches at 10 bases. Trimming cost V 2 bases and J 9 bases; bases outside gene matches: 13. CDR3 size: 17 residues. Germline lookup yields CDR1 SEHNR and CDR2 FQNEAQ (reference sequence). Here the CDR3 DNA reads TGTGCCAGCAGCTTAATTAATCGAGCGGGGGGGCCGGGTGAGCAGTTCTTC. It codes for CASSLINRAGGPGEQFF.

The rearrangement uses TRBV19 and TRBJ2-6, with 10 bases aligning to TRBD1. CDR3 length equals 17 residues. The junction had 6 bases not matched to a gene; V was cut back by 5 bases and J by 2 bases. CDR1 is LNHDA and CDR2 is SQIVND in the germline V gene (reference sequence). Here the CDR3 DNA reads TGTGCCAGTAGTTGGGGACAGGGGTGGCCTGGGGCCAACGTCCTGACTTTC. Translated: CASSWGQGWPGANVLTF. The full variable domain, in which reference TRBV19 and TRBJ2-6 provide the parts outside the CDR3, is DGGITQSPKYLFRKEGQNVTLSCEQNLNHDAMYWYRQDPGQGLRLIYYSQIVNDFQKGDIAEGYSVSREKKESFPLTVTSAQKNPTAFYLCASSWGQGWPGANVLTFGAGSRLTVL.

This clone came up a few times. The chain uses TRBV5-4 and TRBJ2-7; D uncertain. V was trimmed by 4 bases and J by 0 bases, leaving 11 bases between them. Germline CDR1 is SGHNT and CDR2 is YYREEE (reference sequence). This CDR3 spans 14 amino acids. The CDR3 DNA follows: TGTGCCAGCAGCCTGGAAATAGTCTCCTACGAGCAGTACTTC. It translates to CASSLEIVSYEQYF.

This clone has only a few counts. The chain carries TRBV7-8 and TRBJ1-3, with D perhaps TRBD1 (6 bases). The germline gives CDR1 SGHVS, CDR2 FQNEAQ. The CDR3 contains 17 residues. The V gene lost 1 base and the J gene lost 0 bases, with 13 bases spanning the gap. CDR3 protein: CASSLGGGHGSGNTIYF. CDR3 DNA sequence: TGTGCCAGCAGCTTAGGCGGGGGCCACGGCTCTGGAAACACCATATATTTT.

The V call is TRBV7-9, the J call TRBJ2-7, with 7 nucleotides matching TRBD2. This CDR3 has 15 amino acids. The ends lost 5 bases at V and 3 bases at J; junction bases unmatched: 10. Per germline, CDR1 SEHNR and CDR2 FQNEAQ (reference sequence). The CDR3 coding sequence is TGTGCCAGCAGCCGGGGGGATGCGGGCCGCTACGAGCAGTACTTC. Its protein product is CASSRGDAGRYEQYF.

The rearrangement uses TRBV5-1 and TRBJ2-1; D is ambiguous. CDR1 is SGHRS, CDR2 YFSETQ, per germline. The CDR3 loop spans 14 amino acids. V was cut by 0 bases and J by 2 bases, with 6 bases left in between. The CDR3 DNA sequence: TGCGCCAGCAGCTTGGAGCCCACCTACAATGAGCAGTTCTTC. Amino acids: CASSLEPTYNEQFF. The entire variable domain, with the rest obtained from reference TRBV5-1 and TRBJ2-1, is as follows: KAGVTQTPRYLIKTRGQQVTLSCSPISGHRSVSWYQQTPGQGLQFLFEYFSETQRNKGNFPGRFSGRQFSNSRSEMNVSTLELGDSALYLCASSLEPTYNEQFFGPGTRLTVL.

This chain joins TRBV6-1 and TRBJ1-1, with D unclear. The germline gives CDR1 MNHNS, CDR2 SASEGT. V gave up 0 bases and J gave up 7 bases, with 9 bases separating them. The CDR3 spans 13 residues. CDR3 sequence: CASSEAETFEAFF. In DNA form, the CDR3 reads TGTGCCAGCAGTGAAGCGGAGACGTTTGAAGCTTTCTTT.

The rearrangement joins TRBV6-6 to TRBJ1-5; D is undetermined. This CDR3 has 14 amino acids. Deletions cut 2 bases from V and 9 bases from J, with 14 bases between. Germline CDR1 is MNHNY and CDR2 is SVGAGI (reference sequence). CDR3 coding DNA: TGTGCCAGCAGTTACCCCCCGGCCGGGTGGCCCCAGCATTTT. As protein: CASSYPPAGWPQHF.

This clone has only a few counts. The J gene is TRBJ1-2, the V gene TRBV6-4; TRBD1 aligns across 7 bases. CDR3 length: 17 amino acids. The V gene's germline CDR1 is MRHNA and CDR2 SNTAGT. Trimming removed 6 bases from V and 4 bases from J; junction bases left unmatched: 17. CDR3 residues: CASSERTGGDPLYGYTF. The CDR3 coding sequence is TGTGCCAGCAGCGAGAGGACAGGCGGGGACCCCCTCTATGGCTACACCTTC.

The J gene is TRBJ2-5, the V gene TRBV5-1; TRBD1 matches 9 bases. The V segment lost 5 bases and the J segment 4 bases; nucleotides outside the gene matches: 3. Germline CDR1 is SGHRS and CDR2 is YFSETQ. The CDR3 contains 13 residues. This CDR3 is CASSADRGETQYF. The CDR3 coding sequence is TGCGCCAGCAGTGCGGACAGGGGAGAGACCCAGTACTTC. The full variable domain, in which reference TRBV5-1 and TRBJ2-5 provide the parts outside the CDR3, is KAGVTQTPRYLIKTRGQQVTLSCSPISGHRSVSWYQQTPGQGLQFLFEYFSETQRNKGNFPGRFSGRQFSNSRSEMNVSTLELGDSALYLCASSADRGETQYFGPGTRLLVL.